Below, 30 T cell receptor beta chains from the same sample are listed, as sequenced in a study of cytomegalovirus exposure and HLA in healthy donors. This PCR relied on a set of 60 Vbeta primers and 13 Jbeta primers. Libraries were prepared by immunoSEQ multiplex PCR; TCRdb keeps only in-frame clonotypes and omits some of them. The table shows 95,000 to 150,000 clones, with 83% occurring only once. Sequencing input: PBMCs. Every receptor here comes from a woman aged 40 to 50 in good health and CMV-seropositive.

V usage is TRBV14 and J usage is TRBJ1-4; the D gene is possibly TRBD1 (5 bases). CDR3 length: 15 amino acids. The ends were cut back, 2 bases at V and 7 bases at J, with 14 bases in the middle. Germline V gene sequence: CDR1 SGHDN, CDR2 FVKESK. Here the CDR3 reads CASSQQLQGGEKLFF. CDR3 nucleotide sequence: TGTGCCAGCAGCCAACAGCTTCAGGGCGGTGAAAAACTGTTTTTT.

This clone has only a few counts. The J gene is TRBJ1-1, the V gene TRBV18; 10 bases are a match to TRBD1. Germline V gene lookup returns CDR1 KGHSH and CDR2 LQKENI. The CDR3 is 14 amino acids. J was trimmed by 4 bases and V by 3 bases; bases with no gene match: 2. CDR3 sequence reads: CASSPGQGSTEAFF. CDR3 bases: TGTGCCAGCTCACCGGGACAGGGGAGCACTGAAGCTTTCTTT.

The J gene is TRBJ2-7, the V gene TRBV5-6; no firm D call. Germline V gene lookup returns CDR1 SGHDT and CDR2 YYEEEE. Trimming pared 2 bases from V and 0 bases from J, leaving 12 bases between. The CDR3 length is 15 residues. CDR3 in DNA: TGTGCCAGCAGCTTTCGGCGGATCAGCTCCTACGAGCAGTACTTC. It translates to CASSFRRISSYEQYF.

This chain links TRBV9 with TRBJ1-5; 7 bases agree with TRBD1. The CDR3 consists of 14 residues. Trimming cost V 0 bases and J 4 bases; bases outside gene matches: 1. The germline CDR1 and CDR2 sequences are SGDLS and YYNGEE. CDR3 sequence reads: CASSVAGGNQPQHF. The CDR3 DNA is TGTGCCAGCAGCGTAGCAGGGGGAAATCAGCCCCAGCATTTT.

This chain joins TRBV5-1 and TRBJ1-1; no clear D gene. This CDR3 region has 12 residues. The V and J ends lost 2 bases and 3 bases respectively, with 5 bases between them. Germline V gives CDR1 SGHRS, CDR2 YFSETQ. The CDR3 nucleotides are TGCGCCAGCAGCTTACTAGACACTGAAGCTTTCTTT. This sequence encodes CASSLLDTEAFF.

There are a few counts of this clone. The chain has TRBV5-1 and TRBJ1-2; 10 bases are shared with TRBD1. The CDR3 length is 13 residues. The germline V gene has CDR1 SGHRS and CDR2 YFSETQ. J lost 6 bases, V lost 4 bases, and 3 bases had no gene match. CDR3 sequence reads: CASSGGTGDGYTF. The CDR3 bases are TGCGCCAGCAGCGGCGGGACAGGGGATGGCTACACCTTC.

The chain is built from TRBV9 and TRBJ2-7, with D uncertain. Germline CDR1 and CDR2: SGDLS and YYNGEE. Trimming pared 0 bases from V and 3 bases from J, leaving 10 bases between. The CDR3 covers 14 residues. CDR3 region: CASSVEDSIYEQYF. The CDR3 DNA sequence: TGTGCCAGCAGCGTAGAAGATAGCATCTACGAGCAGTACTTC.

The DNA of the CDR3 is TGTGCCAGCACCTGGACAGGTAATGGCTACACCTTC. Translating it yields CASTWTGNGYTF. The rearrangement uses TRBV6-1 and TRBJ1-2, with TRBD1 matching over 7 bases. The V gene end was trimmed by 7 bases and the J gene end by 6 bases; junction bases not matched to a gene: 5. CDR3 size: 12 residues. Germline lookup yields CDR1 MNHNS and CDR2 SASEGT.

V usage is TRBV11-2 and J usage is TRBJ2-3; 9 bases line up with TRBD2. V dropped 7 bases and J dropped 4; count of bases not matched to a gene: 18. From germline, CDR1 is SGHAT and CDR2 FQNNGV. The CDR3 sequence is 18 residues long. This CDR3 is CASTNLGTSSYRPDTQYF. DNA for the CDR3: TGTGCCAGCACCAATTTAGGGACTAGCAGTTATAGGCCAGATACGCAGTATTTT.

V usage is TRBV19 and J usage is TRBJ2-3; TRBD1 matches at 10 bases. The germline CDR1 and CDR2 sequences are LNHDA and SQIVND (reference sequence). This CDR3 comprises 14 residues. With V trimmed by 5 bases and J by 5 bases, 4 bases remained unmatched. CDR3: CASSVGQGRDTQYF. CDR3 sequence (DNA): TGTGCCAGTAGTGTGGGACAGGGGCGAGATACGCAGTATTTT.

This clone was recorded once. This CDR3 is CASSFTPGTSDSTDTQYF. CDR3 bases: TGTGCCAGCAGCTTTACCCCCGGGACTAGCGATAGCACAGATACGCAGTATTTT. The V and J genes are TRBV7-9 and TRBJ2-3; 10 positions agree with TRBD2. Germline CDR1 reads SEHNR; CDR2 reads FQNEAQ (reference sequence). The CDR3 is 18 residues long. V gave up 3 bases and J gave up 0 bases; unmatched junction bases: 9.

The chain has TRBV5-1 and TRBJ2-1; TRBD2 aligns across 10 bases. Germline CDR1 and CDR2: SGHRS and YFSETQ. CDR3 length: 16 amino acids. The junction had 3 bases not matched to a gene; V was cut back by 0 bases and J by 3 bases. The CDR3 here is CASSLETSGNYNEQFF. The CDR3 bases are TGCGCCAGCAGCTTGGAAACTAGCGGGAACTACAATGAGCAGTTCTTC.

V and J are TRBV21-1 and TRBJ1-4; the DNA was not used to check the table's D call, TRBD1. TRBV21-1 is a recognized pseudogene. The length of the CDR3 is 18 residues. The CDR3 loop reads CASSKGQVADFPNEKLFF. The CDR3 DNA follows: TGTGCCAGCAGCAAGGGACAGGTTGCCGACTTTCCTAATGAAAAACTGTTTTTT.

This chain links TRBV5-1 with TRBJ2-7; 7 bases agree with TRBD1. The CDR3 totals 12 residues. Germline lookup yields CDR1 SGHRS and CDR2 YFSETQ. The junction had 2 bases not matched to a gene; V was cut back by 3 bases and J by 5 bases. The DNA of the CDR3 is TGCGCCAGCAGCTACGACAGGGACGAGCAGTACTTC. This encodes CASSYDRDEQYF.

The CDR3 nucleotides are TGTGCCAGCAGCGCAGGACTAGCGGGACGGGCGTACGAGCAGTACTTC. Residues: CASSAGLAGRAYEQYF. The chain is built from TRBV11-2 and TRBJ2-7, with 12 bases aligning to TRBD2. The junction had 9 bases not matched to a gene; V was cut back by 5 bases and J by 4 bases. This CDR3 comprises 16 residues. Germline V CDR1 and CDR2: SGHAT, FQNNGV.

This chain connects TRBV27 to TRBJ1-1; 8 positions match TRBD1. This CDR3 has 16 amino acids. Per germline, CDR1 MNHEY and CDR2 SMNVEV (reference sequence). V dropped 4 bases and J dropped 8; count of bases not matched to a gene: 15. The CDR3 sequence: CASSSPRQGPLWEAFF. The CDR3 region has the DNA TGTGCCAGCAGTTCCCCCCGACAGGGGCCACTATGGGAAGCTTTCTTT.

The chain carries TRBV27 and TRBJ2-7, with D possibly TRBD1 on 5 matching bases. V lost 8 bases and J lost 7, with 12 bases in between. The CDR3 runs 11 residues. The germline gives CDR1 MNHEY, CDR2 SMNVEV (reference sequence). CDR3 in amino acids: CASLGSGEQYF. CDR3 bases: TGTGCCAGCCTAGGGTCAGGGGAGCAGTACTTC.

A single count supports this clone. The rearrangement joins TRBV7-9 to TRBJ2-3; D possibly corresponds to TRBD1 (5 bases). Germline-derived CDR1 and CDR2 are SEHNR and FQNEAQ (reference sequence). This CDR3 comprises 14 residues. V was clipped by 5 bases and J by 1 base, with 10 bases between them. The CDR3 DNA reads as TGTGCCAGCAGCAAGGAACAGGGCACAGATACGCAGTATTTT. It specifies CASSKEQGTDTQYF.

V usage is TRBV9 and J usage is TRBJ2-7; a weak D match, TRBD2 (5 bases). Germline values: CDR1 SGDLS, CDR2 YYNGEE. The CDR3 runs 14 residues. V gave up 0 bases and J gave up 6 bases, with 13 bases separating them. CDR3 residues: CASSVGERASEQYF. Here the CDR3 DNA reads TGTGCCAGCAGCGTAGGTGAGAGGGCATCCGAGCAGTACTTC. The entire variable domain, with the rest obtained from reference TRBV9 and TRBJ2-7, is as follows: DSGVTQTPKHLITATGQRVTLRCSPRSGDLSVYWYQQSLDQGLQFLIQYYNGEERAKGNILERFSAQQFPDLHSELNLSSLELGDSALYFCASSVGERASEQYFGPGTRLTVT.

The V and J genes are TRBV6-1 and TRBJ2-7, with D uncertain. Germline values: CDR1 MNHNS, CDR2 SASEGT. The CDR3 consists of 13 residues. V was pared by 6 bases and J by 0 bases, with 9 bases between. Written as DNA, the CDR3 is TGTGCCAGCAGGGAACTAAGCTCCTACGAGCAGTACTTC. It translates to CASRELSSYEQYF.

V is TRBV10-1 and J is TRBJ2-7, with no clear D. Germline V lookup: CDR1 WNHNN, CDR2 SYGVQD (reference sequence). V lost 0 bases and J 7 bases, leaving 10 bases between the germline ends. The CDR3 extends over 13 amino acids. DNA for the CDR3: TGCGCCAGCAGTGAGTCTTGGCCCGGGGAGCAGTACTTC. Its translation is CASSESWPGEQYF.

This rearrangement joins TRBV5-1 to TRBJ2-1; 9 bases align to TRBD2. CDR1 and CDR2 (germline): SGHRS, YFSETQ. The trim removed 0 bases at V and 10 bases at J, leaving 11 bases unmatched. This CDR3 region has 16 residues. The CDR3 loop is CASSLVGGRASEEQFF. CDR3 nucleotide sequence: TGCGCCAGCAGCTTGGTTGGCGGGAGGGCCTCGGAGGAGCAGTTCTTC.

A few counts support this clone. The chain uses TRBV11-3 and TRBJ2-5; TRBD1 agrees at 9 bases. Germline loops: CDR1 SGHNT, CDR2 YENEEA. The CDR3 length is 15 residues. J gave up 4 bases and V 3 bases, and 6 bases lay outside the gene matches. The CDR3 is CASSFRDRDVETQYF. The CDR3 coding sequence is TGTGCCAGCAGCTTCCGGGACAGGGATGTAGAGACCCAGTACTTC.

V gene TRBV11-2 combines with J gene TRBJ2-2; 8 nucleotides match TRBD1. The germline CDR1 and CDR2 sequences are SGHAT and FQNNGV. The CDR3 is 17 residues long. V shed 2 bases and J 4 bases; nucleotides not matched to a gene: 9. CDR3 nucleotides: TGTGCCAGCAGCTTATCTTCCAGGGGGCTGGTCACCGGGGAGCTGTTTTTT. It translates to CASSLSSRGLVTGELFF.

This chain connects TRBV2 to TRBJ1-6; D is undetermined. Germline-derived CDR1 and CDR2 are SNHLY and FYNNEI. CDR3 length: 13 residues. The ends were cut back, 6 bases at V and 0 bases at J, with 3 bases in the middle. The CDR3 nucleotides are TGTGCCAGCAGGAGCTCCTATAATTCACCCCTCCACTTT. Translating gives CASRSSYNSPLHF.

This chain joins TRBV5-8 and TRBJ2-1; no clear D gene. The CDR3 runs to 10 residues. CDR1 and CDR2 from the germline V gene are SGHTS and YDEGEE. Trimming pared 7 bases from V and 4 bases from J, leaving 3 bases between. CDR3 loop: CASSYNEQFF. The CDR3 DNA reads TGTGCCAGCTCTTACAATGAGCAGTTCTTC.

V gene TRBV27 combines with J gene TRBJ2-1, with TRBD2 matching over 11 bases. This CDR3 is 13 amino acids long. Germline-derived CDR1 and CDR2 are MNHEY and SMNVEV (reference sequence). V was pared by 8 bases and J by 5 bases, with 2 bases of the junction left unmatched. The CDR3 DNA follows: TGTGCCAGCGAGACTAGCGGGAACAATGAGCAGTTCTTC. Protein: CASETSGNNEQFF.

CDR3 in DNA: TGTGCCAGCAGCGTAGAAGCGGGCGAGCAGTACTTC. Its protein product is CASSVEAGEQYF. The rearrangement uses TRBV9 and TRBJ2-7, with D perhaps matching TRBD2 (6 bases). CDR1 SGDLS and CDR2 YYNGEE come from the germline V gene. The CDR3 spans 12 residues. V gave up 0 bases and J gave up 6 bases, with 7 bases separating them.

The chain couples TRBV19 to TRBJ2-7; 7 bases agree with TRBD2. V was pared by 3 bases and J by 4 bases, with 6 bases of the junction left unmatched. The CDR3 spans 14 residues. In germline, CDR1 is LNHDA, CDR2 SQIVND (reference sequence). The CDR3 protein is CASSISSGNYEQYF. DNA of the CDR3: TGTGCCAGTAGTATCTCTAGCGGAAATTACGAGCAGTACTTC.

This chain uses TRBV5-1 with TRBJ1-1, with no clear D. CDR1 and CDR2 (germline): SGHRS, YFSETQ. The CDR3 sequence is 15 residues long. Trimming stripped 0 bases from V and 3 bases from J, with 12 bases between. The CDR3 region is CASSLETGGYTEAFF. CDR3 nucleotides: TGCGCCAGCAGCTTGGAGACGGGAGGGTACACTGAAGCTTTCTTT.